Reported below is one TCR beta chain. The sample belongs to a study of PD-L1 blockade in urothelial cancer. CDR1 MDHEN and CDR2 SYDVKM come from the germline V gene. This CDR3 spans 15 amino acids. Trimming removed 3 bases from V and 4 bases from J, with 15 bases in between. The time point was: peripheral blood 6 weeks after treatment start. Using immunoSEQ multiplex PCR, the repertoire was profiled, and TCRdb retains in-frame clones only, with some absent. Seen here are under 40,000 clones, about 89% observed once, and the top ten hold about 7.6%. The receptor was derived from an elderly man with urothelial cancer. Material: PBMCs, obtained around atezolizumab (anti-PD-L1) treatment. The chain joins TRBV28 to TRBJ1-1, with TRBD1 as a possible D gene (5 bases). CDR3 bases: TGTGCCAGCAGTTTTAGGACTGGGGGAGGCACTGAAGCTTTCTTT. Its translation is CASSFRTGGGTEAFF.